The rows below give T cell receptor beta chains drawn from one sample of a study of blood T cell repertoires in COVID-19. TCRdb's table, derived via immunoSEQ multiplex PCR, lists solely in-frame clones and lacks some. Among fewer than 250,000 clones listed, approximately 86% were seen once. The sample comprised peripheral blood. The receptors stem from a human donor in a cohort sampled during active COVID-19. The CDR3 runs from the conserved cysteine through the conserved F or W. A D gene is named only where the DNA matches it firmly. Clone size, where shown, is once, few, many, or a class for clones that have expanded.

>TRBV5-4|16|few|TRBJ1-1|TRBD1
CASSLGTGGQNTEAFF
TGTGCCAGCAGCTTGGGGACAGGGGGCCAGAACACTGAAGCTTTCTTT
>TRBV30|14|few|TRBJ1-5|TRBD1
CAWRDRASNQPQHF
TGTGCCTGGAGGGACAGGGCGAGCAATCAGCCCCAGCATTTT
>TRBV5-1|14|NA|TRBJ1-4|NA
CASSLGVIGEKLFF
TGCGCCAGCAGCTTAGGGGTGATAGGGGAAAAACTGTTTTTT
>TRBV6-5|14|NA|TRBJ2-7|NA
CASRRLRQDNEQYF
TGTGCCAGCAGACGCCTTCGACAGGACAACGAGCAGTACTTC
>TRBV19|15|NA|TRBJ2-7|TRBD2
CASSKESSGRPEQYF
TGTGCCAGTAGTAAGGAATCTAGCGGGAGACCGGAGCAGTACTTC
>TRBV24-1|14|NA|TRBJ2-7|NA
CATSDRRKTYEQYF
TGTGCCACCAGTGACCGGAGGAAAACCTACGAGCAGTACTTC
>TRBV24-1|15|NA|TRBJ2-2|NA
CATSDSGVGGGELFF
TGTGCCACCAGTGATTCCGGGGTAGGAGGCGGGGAGCTGTTTTTT
>TRBV5-1|14|NA|TRBJ1-2|TRBD1
CASSLGGQGSGYTF
TGCGCCAGCAGCTTGGGGGGACAGGGTTCTGGCTACACCTTC
>TRBV3-1/TRBV3-2|18|NA|TRBJ2-3|TRBD2
CASSQESVAGGPADTQYF
TGTGCCAGCAGCCAAGAGTCAGTAGCGGGGGGGCCGGCAGATACGCAGTATTTT
>TRBV7-9|14|NA|TRBJ2-7|TRBD2
CASSTMRGSYEQYF
TGTGCCAGCAGTACTATGCGGGGGAGCTACGAGCAGTACTTC
>TRBV6-5|11|NA|TRBJ2-1|NA
CASRRQDEQFF
TGTGCCAGCAGAAGACAGGATGAGCAGTTCTTC
>TRBV18|16|NA|TRBJ2-7|TRBD1
CASSPTRGRVTYEQYF
TGTGCCAGCTCACCGACGAGGGGGCGAGTAACCTACGAGCAGTACTTC
>TRBV9|15|few|TRBJ2-5|TRBD1
CASSVGDRGQETQYF
TGTGCCAGCAGCGTAGGAGACAGGGGACAAGAGACCCAGTACTTC
>TRBV3-1/TRBV3-2|16|NA|TRBJ2-4|NA
CASSQVEAGYKNIQYF
TGTGCCAGCAGCCAAGTGGAGGCCGGTTATAAAAACATTCAGTACTTC
>TRBV29-1|16|NA|TRBJ2-7|NA
CSVEDRQGSWSYEQYF
TGCAGCGTTGAAGATCGACAAGGAAGTTGGTCCTACGAGCAGTACTTC